The clone carrying this T cell receptor beta chain has more than one count but fewer than ten. No antigen is known for it. This sample is part of a study of T cell repertoires in aging, cancer and after chemotherapy. CDR3 length equals 16 residues. Trimming at V came to 6 bases and at J to 8 bases, leaving 15 bases not matched to a gene. Germline assignment: CDR1 SGHAT and CDR2 FQDESV (reference sequence). TCR beta rearrangements were amplified from peripheral blood genomic DNA. Broader study findings: Age-matched healthy donors had significantly more diverse, less clonal blood TCR repertoires than untreated cancer patients. Thymic emigration or peripheral T cell expansion may be impaired by lymphoid organ infiltration in hematological cancer.

A mixed TRB-A/B primer pool amplified rearranged TRB by multiplex touch-down PCR. Each CDR3 protein is one row after TCRdb ran MiXCR on the multiplex PCR reads. Found here are around 5,000 distinct CDR3 sequences, roughly 45% of them singletons; the top ten hold roughly 6.8%. Source material: blood. The source is a human donor with a blood cancer. The chain employs TRBV11-1 and TRBJ2-1; TRBD1 agrees at 8 bases. CDR3 sequence: CASRSTRTGRLYEQFF. The CDR3 bases are TGTGCCAGCAGGAGTACTAGGACAGGGAGGTTATATGAGCAGTTCTTC.